The clone carrying this T cell receptor (beta chain) came up a few times. This sample stems from a study of cytomegalovirus exposure and HLA in healthy donors. Both 60 Vbeta primers and 13 Jbeta primers went into the PCR. The data were produced by immunoSEQ multiplex PCR, yet TCRdb's version contains in-frame clones alone and is incomplete. The sample holds 100,000 to 150,000 clones, about 8.5% seen once. The germline V gene has CDR1 SNHLY and CDR2 FYNNEI. The CDR3 is 15 amino acids. The germline V and J ends were trimmed by 2 bases and 4 bases, with 14 bases remaining between them. V gene TRBV2 combines with J gene TRBJ1-2; TRBD1 might be the D (6 bases). Source material: PBMCs. The source of this sequence is a middle-aged man in good health and CMV-seronegative. The CDR3 protein is CASSELATGIYGYTF. The CDR3 DNA follows: TGTGCCAGCAGTGAACTTGCTACAGGGATCTATGGCTACACCTTC.